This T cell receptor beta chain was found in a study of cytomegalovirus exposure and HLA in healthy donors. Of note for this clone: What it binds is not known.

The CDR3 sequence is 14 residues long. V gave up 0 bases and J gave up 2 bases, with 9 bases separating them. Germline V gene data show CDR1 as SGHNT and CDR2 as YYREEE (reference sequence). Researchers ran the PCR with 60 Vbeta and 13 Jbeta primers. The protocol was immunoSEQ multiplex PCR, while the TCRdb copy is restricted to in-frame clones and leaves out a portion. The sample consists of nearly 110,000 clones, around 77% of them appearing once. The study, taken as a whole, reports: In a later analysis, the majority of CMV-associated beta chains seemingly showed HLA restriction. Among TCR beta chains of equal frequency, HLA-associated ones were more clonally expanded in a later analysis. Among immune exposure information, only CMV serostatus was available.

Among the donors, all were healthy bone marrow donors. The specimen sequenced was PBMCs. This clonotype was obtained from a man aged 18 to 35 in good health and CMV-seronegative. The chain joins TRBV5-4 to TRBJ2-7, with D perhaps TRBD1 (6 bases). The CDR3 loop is CASSLEDRPYEQYF. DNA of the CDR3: TGTGCCAGCAGCTTGGAGGACAGACCCTACGAGCAGTACTTC.